The 20 T cell receptor beta chains below all came from one sample that was sequenced in a study of OX40 agonist ivuxolimab in advanced cancers. Assay used: immunoSEQ multiplex PCR; TCRdb lists only in-frame clones, some missing. This table holds around 140,000 clones, about nine tenths found once. The sample was CD4+ or CD8+ T cells sorted from blood, taken in a trial of the OX40 agonist ivuxolimab. These receptors were taken from an adult with an advanced solid tumor such as melanoma, head and neck, liver or kidney cancer.

This chain connects TRBV27 to TRBJ2-4; D call uncertain. Trimming removed 6 bases from V and 3 bases from J, with 15 bases in between. Germline values: CDR1 MNHEY, CDR2 SMNVEV (reference sequence). The CDR3 consists of 15 residues. As DNA, the CDR3 is TGTGCCAGCAGCACCTACTCGTCTGGCAAAAACATTCAGTACTTC. Translating gives CASSTYSSGKNIQYF.

The chain has TRBV18 and TRBJ2-5; 13 bases line up with TRBD2. Germline assignment: CDR1 KGHSH and CDR2 LQKENI. This CDR3 spans 15 amino acids. V lost 6 bases to trimming and J lost 5 bases; unmatched junction nucleotides: 6. CDR3 nucleotides: TGTGCCAGCTCGTGGACTAGCGGGAGAGTGGAGACCCAGTACTTC. It encodes CASSWTSGRVETQYF.

This rearrangement joins TRBV6-5 to TRBJ1-2, with no clear D. The CDR3 has 14 residues. V was cut by 4 bases and J by 7 bases, with 16 bases left in between. Looked up from germline, CDR1 is MNHEY and CDR2 is SVGAGI. The CDR3 loop is CASSSTGGRGGYTF. The CDR3 nucleotides are TGTGCCAGCAGTTCCACGGGAGGGAGAGGTGGCTACACCTTC.

The chain links TRBV19 to TRBJ1-5; D remains unclear. The CDR3 is 12 amino acids. The V gene's germline CDR1 is LNHDA and CDR2 SQIVND (reference sequence). V lost 4 bases to trimming and J lost 5 bases, with 6 bases between them. The DNA for the CDR3 is TGTGCCAGTAGTACCGAGTATCAGCCCCAGCATTTT. Residues: CASSTEYQPQHF.

Details on this clone: This specimen includes other DNA sequences encoding the same CDR3. The J gene is TRBJ2-5, the V gene TRBV28, with D perhaps matching TRBD1 (5 bases). Germline loops: CDR1 MDHEN, CDR2 SYDVKM. The V gene lost 5 bases and the J gene lost 3 bases, with 7 bases spanning the gap. The CDR3 totals 12 residues. The CDR3 coding sequence is TGTGCCAGCAGTGCAGGGAAAGAGACCCAGTACTTC. Protein: CASSAGKETQYF.

This clone has only a few counts. This chain joins TRBV27 and TRBJ2-7; D possibly corresponds to TRBD1 (5 bases). The CDR3 is 14 residues long. Germline-derived CDR1 and CDR2 are MNHEY and SMNVEV (reference sequence). Between the trimmed V and J ends, which lost 2 bases and 4 bases, there was a span of 12 bases. The CDR3 is CASSLGQGLYEQYF. The CDR3 DNA reads TGTGCCAGCAGTTTAGGGCAGGGCCTATACGAGCAGTACTTC.

The genes are TRBV6-6 and TRBJ1-5; 9 nucleotides line up with TRBD1. V dropped 7 bases and J dropped 6; count of bases not matched to a gene: 7. Per the germline V gene, CDR1 is MNHNY and CDR2 is SVGAGI (reference sequence). The CDR3 sequence is 14 residues long. For the CDR3, the DNA is TGTGCCAGCATCCCGGGACAGGGTCGTCAGCCCCAGCATTTT. Residues: CASIPGQGRQPQHF.

This chain connects TRBV7-3 to TRBJ1-1, with TRBD1 identical over 7 bases. This CDR3 is 14 amino acids long. Germline assignment: CDR1 SGHTA and CDR2 FQGTGA. V gave up 9 bases and J gave up 5 bases; unmatched junction bases: 12. CDR3 nucleotide sequence: TGTGCCAGTGCTCGGGACAGCCAGGGAACTGAAGCTTTCTTT. This sequence encodes CASARDSQGTEAFF.

The gene calls are TRBV6-6 and TRBJ1-3, with a tentative D call TRBD1 (6 bases). CDR1 is MNHNY and CDR2 is SVGAGI in the germline V gene (reference sequence). This CDR3 is 15 amino acids long. The V end lost 5 bases, the J end lost 0 bases, and 11 bases lay between the germline ends. CDR3: CASSPGDFSGNTIYF. The DNA of the CDR3 is TGTGCCAGCAGTCCAGGGGACTTCTCTGGAAACACCATATATTTT.

CDR3 protein: CASSLRSQGQFF. The CDR3 region has the DNA TGTGCCAGCAGTTTACGTAGCCAGGGGCAGTTCTTC. The chain is built from TRBV28 and TRBJ2-1, with D possibly matching TRBD1 (5 bases). The CDR3 spans 12 residues. V gave up 2 bases and J gave up 12 bases, with 11 bases separating them. Germline CDR1 MDHEN, CDR2 SYDVKM.

The chain joins TRBV28 to TRBJ1-1; D is possibly TRBD1 (5 bases). Germline CDR1 MDHEN, CDR2 SYDVKM. The CDR3 runs to 14 residues. V lost 5 bases, J lost 4 bases, and 14 bases lay in between. The CDR3 bases are TGTGCCAGCAGTCTAACGGGGACGGGCACTGAAGCTTTCTTT. It translates to CASSLTGTGTEAFF.

The chain joins TRBV19 to TRBJ1-2, with 9 bases that match TRBD1. The CDR3 contains 15 residues. Germline values: CDR1 LNHDA, CDR2 SQIVND (reference sequence). Trimming cost V 5 bases and J 4 bases; bases outside gene matches: 8. The CDR3 loop reads CASSPPTTGGYGYTF. The CDR3 nucleotides read TGTGCCAGTAGTCCCCCAACGACAGGGGGCTATGGCTACACCTTC.

V gene TRBV19 combines with J gene TRBJ2-5; 10 positions match TRBD2. V was pared by 5 bases and J by 3 bases, with 6 bases of the junction left unmatched. The CDR3 loop spans 15 amino acids. In germline, CDR1 is LNHDA, CDR2 SQIVND (reference sequence). The chain's CDR3 is CASSEPGLAKETQYF. In DNA, the CDR3 is TGTGCCAGTAGTGAACCGGGACTAGCGAAAGAGACCCAGTACTTC.

The rearrangement uses TRBV6-1 and TRBJ2-7; 7 nucleotides match TRBD2. The CDR3 is 14 residues long. CDR1 is MNHNS and CDR2 is SASEGT in the germline V gene. V trimming: 7 bases; J trimming: 8 bases; junction bases outside the gene matches: 14. CDR3 region: CASTLTGGQGQQYF. The CDR3 DNA follows: TGTGCCAGCACCTTAACGGGAGGCCAGGGCCAGCAGTACTTC.

The chain links TRBV7-6 to TRBJ2-3; possibly TRBD1 or TRBD2 for D (5 bases each). Per the germline V gene, CDR1 is SGHVS and CDR2 is FNYEAQ. V was trimmed by 5 bases and J by 0 bases, leaving 15 bases between them. The CDR3 runs 16 residues. The chain's CDR3 is CASSLGTELSTDTQYF. CDR3 bases: TGTGCCAGCAGCCTAGGGACCGAGTTAAGCACAGATACGCAGTATTTT.

This clone was found a few times. V and J are TRBV7-9 and TRBJ2-2, with TRBD2 identical over 14 bases. Per germline, CDR1 SEHNR and CDR2 FQNEAQ (reference sequence). V shed 5 bases, J shed 4 bases, and the junction held 6 bases outside the gene matches. The CDR3 contains 17 residues. The CDR3 is CASSDRLAGGPTGELFF. In nucleotides, the CDR3 is TGTGCCAGCAGCGACCGACTAGCGGGAGGGCCCACCGGGGAGCTGTTTTTT. The whole variable domain, remainder taken from reference TRBV7-9 and TRBJ2-2, is DTGVSQNPRHKITKRGQNVTFRCDPISEHNRLYWYRQTLGQGPEFLTYFQNEAQLEKSRLLSDRFSAERPKGSFSTLEIQRTEQGDSAMYLCASSDRLAGGPTGELFFGEGSRLTVL.

V gene TRBV19 combines with J gene TRBJ2-3, with TRBD2 matching 9 bases. J gave up 1 base and V 4 bases, and 3 bases lay outside the gene matches. Germline V lookup: CDR1 LNHDA, CDR2 SQIVND (reference sequence). The CDR3 runs 15 residues. CDR3 DNA: TGTGCCAGTAGTACCCGGACTAGCGGCACAGATACGCAGTATTTT. This translates into CASSTRTSGTDTQYF.

This sequence joins TRBV19 and TRBJ1-5; a possible D gene is TRBD1 (6 bases). This CDR3 contains 17 residues. Germline assignment: CDR1 LNHDA and CDR2 SQIVND (reference sequence). V was cut by 5 bases and J by 8 bases, with 25 bases left in between. The CDR3 bases are TGTGCCAGTAGTCCACACGGACCAGGGGTTTCAACTGAGCCCCAGCATTTT. Its translation is CASSPHGPGVSTEPQHF. The full variable domain, with the rest looked up from reference TRBV19 and TRBJ1-5, is DGGITQSPKYLFRKEGQNVTLSCEQNLNHDAMYWYRQDPGQGLRLIYYSQIVNDFQKGDIAEGYSVSREKKESFPLTVTSAQKNPTAFYLCASSPHGPGVSTEPQHFGDGTRLSIL.

V usage is TRBV28 and J usage is TRBJ1-1; TRBD1 aligns across 7 bases. The CDR3 has 16 residues. V trimming: 5 bases; J trimming: 0 bases; junction bases outside the gene matches: 9. The germline V gene has CDR1 MDHEN and CDR2 SYDVKM. The CDR3 region has the DNA TGTGCCAGCAGTCGACAGGGTGGGGGGCTGAACACTGAAGCTTTCTTT. It is translated as CASSRQGGGLNTEAFF.

The chain uses TRBV25-1 and TRBJ2-2; D possibly uses TRBD1 or TRBD2 (5 bases each). V was pared by 7 bases and J by 5 bases, with 11 bases between. There are 13 residues in the CDR3. Germline V CDR1 and CDR2: MGHDK, SYGVNS. CDR3 nucleotide sequence: TGTGCCAGCAAACGGGGCGGAACCGGGGAGCTGTTTTTT. Translated, it gives CASKRGGTGELFF.